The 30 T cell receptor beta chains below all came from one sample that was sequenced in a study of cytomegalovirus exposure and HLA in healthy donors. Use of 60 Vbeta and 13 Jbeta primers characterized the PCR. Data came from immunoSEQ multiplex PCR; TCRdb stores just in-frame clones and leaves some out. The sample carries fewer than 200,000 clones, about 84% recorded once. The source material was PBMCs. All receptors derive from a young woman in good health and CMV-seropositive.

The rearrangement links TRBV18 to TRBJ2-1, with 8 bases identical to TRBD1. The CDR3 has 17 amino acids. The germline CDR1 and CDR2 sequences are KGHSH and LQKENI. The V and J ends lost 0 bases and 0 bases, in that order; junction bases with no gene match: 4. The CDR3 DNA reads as TGTGCCAGCTCACCACCGGCGGGGACAGGCTCCTACAATGAGCAGTTCTTC. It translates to CASSPPAGTGSYNEQFF. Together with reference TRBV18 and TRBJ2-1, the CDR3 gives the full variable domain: NAGVMQNPRHLVRRRGQEARLRCSPMKGHSHVYWYRQLPEEGLKFMVYLQKENIIDESGMPKERFSAEFPKEGPSILRIQQVVRGDSAAYFCASSPPAGTGSYNEQFFGPGTRLTVL.

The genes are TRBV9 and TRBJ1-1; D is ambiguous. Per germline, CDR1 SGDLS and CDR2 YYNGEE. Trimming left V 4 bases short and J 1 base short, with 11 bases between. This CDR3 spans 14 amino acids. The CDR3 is CASSLSGGNTEAFF. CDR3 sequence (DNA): TGTGCCAGCAGCCTCTCGGGAGGGAACACTGAAGCTTTCTTT.

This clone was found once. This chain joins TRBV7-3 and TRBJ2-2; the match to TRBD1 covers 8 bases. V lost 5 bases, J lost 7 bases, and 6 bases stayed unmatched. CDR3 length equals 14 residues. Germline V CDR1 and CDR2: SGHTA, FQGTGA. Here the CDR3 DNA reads TGTGCCAGCAGCCCCCAGGGGGCGAACGGGGAGCTGTTTTTT. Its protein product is CASSPQGANGELFF.

CDR3 region: CASSERQGTYEQYF. CDR3 in DNA: TGTGCCAGCAGCGAGCGACAGGGGACCTACGAGCAGTACTTC. V usage is TRBV7-9 and J usage is TRBJ2-7, with 8 bases fitting TRBD1. V shed 5 bases, J shed 2 bases, and the junction held 5 bases outside the gene matches. Looked up from germline, CDR1 is SEHNR and CDR2 is FQNEAQ (reference sequence). This CDR3 is built from 14 residues. Together with reference TRBV7-9 and TRBJ2-7, the CDR3 gives the full variable domain: DTGVSQNPRHKITKRGQNVTFRCDPISEHNRLYWYRQTLGQGPEFLTYFQNEAQLEKSRLLSDRFSAERPKGSFSTLEIQRTEQGDSAMYLCASSERQGTYEQYFGPGTRLTVT.

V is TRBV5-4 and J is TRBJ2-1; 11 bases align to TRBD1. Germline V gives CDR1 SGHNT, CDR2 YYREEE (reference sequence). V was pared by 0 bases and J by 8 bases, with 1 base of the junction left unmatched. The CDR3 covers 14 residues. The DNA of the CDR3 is TGTGCCAGCAGCTTGGAGGACAGGGGGCATGAGCAGTTCTTC. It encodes CASSLEDRGHEQFF.

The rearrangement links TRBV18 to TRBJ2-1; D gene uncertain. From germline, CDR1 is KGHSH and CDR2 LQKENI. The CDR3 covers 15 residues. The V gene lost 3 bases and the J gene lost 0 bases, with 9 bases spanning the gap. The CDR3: CASSPSPISYNEQFF. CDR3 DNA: TGTGCCAGCTCACCTTCCCCCATCTCCTACAATGAGCAGTTCTTC.

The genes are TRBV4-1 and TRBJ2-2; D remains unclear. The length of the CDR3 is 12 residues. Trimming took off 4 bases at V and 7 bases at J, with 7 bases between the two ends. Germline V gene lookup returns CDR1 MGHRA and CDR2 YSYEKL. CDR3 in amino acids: CASSPLNGELFF. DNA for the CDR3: TGCGCCAGCAGCCCCTTAAACGGGGAGCTGTTTTTT.

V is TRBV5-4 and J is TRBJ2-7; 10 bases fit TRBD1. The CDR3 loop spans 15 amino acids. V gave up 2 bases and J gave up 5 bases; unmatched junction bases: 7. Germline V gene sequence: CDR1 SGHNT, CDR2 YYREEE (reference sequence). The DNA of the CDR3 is TGTGCCAGCAGCTTCCGGGACAGGGGTCTCCACGAGCAGTACTTC. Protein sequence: CASSFRDRGLHEQYF.

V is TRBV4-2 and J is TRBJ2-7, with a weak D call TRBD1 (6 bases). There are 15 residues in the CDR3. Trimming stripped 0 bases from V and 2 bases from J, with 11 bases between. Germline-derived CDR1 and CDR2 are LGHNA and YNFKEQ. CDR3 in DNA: TGTGCCAGCAGCCAAGAAGGGACACCCGCCTACGAGCAGTACTTC. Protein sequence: CASSQEGTPAYEQYF.

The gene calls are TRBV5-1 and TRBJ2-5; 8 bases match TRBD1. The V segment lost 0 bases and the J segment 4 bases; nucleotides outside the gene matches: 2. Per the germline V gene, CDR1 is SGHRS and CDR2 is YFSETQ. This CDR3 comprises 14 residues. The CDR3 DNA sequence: TGCGCCAGCAGCTTGGAACAGGGGGGAGAGACCCAGTACTTC. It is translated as CASSLEQGGETQYF.

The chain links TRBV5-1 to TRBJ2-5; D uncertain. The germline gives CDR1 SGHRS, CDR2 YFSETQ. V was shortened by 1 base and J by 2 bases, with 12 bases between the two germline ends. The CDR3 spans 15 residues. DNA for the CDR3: TGCGCCAGCAGCTTGTTGGCAGGATCACAAGAGACCCAGTACTTC. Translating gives CASSLLAGSQETQYF.

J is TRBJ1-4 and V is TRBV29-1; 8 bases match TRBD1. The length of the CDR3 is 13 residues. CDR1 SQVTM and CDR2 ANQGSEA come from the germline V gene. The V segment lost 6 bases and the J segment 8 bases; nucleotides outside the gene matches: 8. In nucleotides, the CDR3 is TGCAGCGTCGAGGGGGACAGGAGGGAAAAACTGTTTTTT. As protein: CSVEGDRREKLFF.

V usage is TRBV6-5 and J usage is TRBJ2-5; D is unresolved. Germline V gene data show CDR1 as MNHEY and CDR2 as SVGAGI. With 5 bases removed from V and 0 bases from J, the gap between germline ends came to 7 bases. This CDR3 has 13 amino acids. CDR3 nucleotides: TGTGCCAGCAGTAGTACATACCAAGAGACCCAGTACTTC. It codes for CASSSTYQETQYF.

CDR3 sequence: CASSPYLTGGIGYTF. CDR3 bases: TGCGCCAGCAGTCCTTACCTGACAGGGGGCATCGGCTACACCTTC. This chain uses TRBV5-1 with TRBJ1-2, with 10 positions matching TRBD1. Germline values: CDR1 SGHRS, CDR2 YFSETQ. After removal of 5 bases from V and 8 bases from J, the junction contained 12 bases not matched to a gene. The CDR3 is 15 amino acids.

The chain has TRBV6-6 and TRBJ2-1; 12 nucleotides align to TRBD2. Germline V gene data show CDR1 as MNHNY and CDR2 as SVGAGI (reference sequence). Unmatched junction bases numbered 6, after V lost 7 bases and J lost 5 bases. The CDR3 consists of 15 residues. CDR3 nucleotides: TGTGCCAGCACCCGGACTAGCGGGAAGAACAATGAGCAGTTCTTC. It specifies CASTRTSGKNNEQFF.

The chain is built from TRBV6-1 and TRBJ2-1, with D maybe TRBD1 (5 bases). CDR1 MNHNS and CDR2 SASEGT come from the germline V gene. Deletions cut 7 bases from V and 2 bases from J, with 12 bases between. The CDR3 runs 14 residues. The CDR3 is CASMRQGPYNEQFF. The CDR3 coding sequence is TGTGCCAGCATGCGGCAGGGCCCCTACAATGAGCAGTTCTTC.

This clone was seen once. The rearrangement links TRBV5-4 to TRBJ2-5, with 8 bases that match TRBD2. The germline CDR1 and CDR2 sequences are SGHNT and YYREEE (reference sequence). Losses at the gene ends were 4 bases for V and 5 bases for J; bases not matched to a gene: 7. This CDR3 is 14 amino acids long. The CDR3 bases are TGTGCCAGCAGCCCCCGGCGGGGGGCCGAGACCCAGTACTTC. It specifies CASSPRRGAETQYF.

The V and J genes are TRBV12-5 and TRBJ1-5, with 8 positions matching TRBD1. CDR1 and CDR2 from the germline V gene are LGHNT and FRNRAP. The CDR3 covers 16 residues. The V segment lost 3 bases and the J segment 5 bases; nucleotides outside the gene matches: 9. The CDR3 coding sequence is TGTGCTAGTGGTTTTCTGCAGGGGGCGGGAGATCAGCCCCAGCATTTT. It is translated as CASGFLQGAGDQPQHF. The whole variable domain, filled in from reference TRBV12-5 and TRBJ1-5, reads DARVTQTPRHKVTEMGQEVTMRCQPILGHNTVFWYRQTMMQGLELLAYFRNRAPLDDSGMPKDRFSAEMPDATLATLKIQPSEPRDSAVYFCASGFLQGAGDQPQHFGDGTRLSIL.

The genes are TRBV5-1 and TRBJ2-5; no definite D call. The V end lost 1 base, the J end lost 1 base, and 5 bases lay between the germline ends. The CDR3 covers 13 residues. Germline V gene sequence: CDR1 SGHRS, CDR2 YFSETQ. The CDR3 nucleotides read TGCGCCAGCAGCTTGCTGTTCCAAGAGACCCAGTACTTC. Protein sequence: CASSLLFQETQYF.

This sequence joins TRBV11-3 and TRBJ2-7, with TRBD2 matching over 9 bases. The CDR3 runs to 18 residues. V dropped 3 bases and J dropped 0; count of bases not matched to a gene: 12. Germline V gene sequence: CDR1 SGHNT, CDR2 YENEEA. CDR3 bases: TGTGCCAGCAGCTTCCGAGGTAGCGGGAGTCCGGTCTCCTACGAGCAGTACTTC. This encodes CASSFRGSGSPVSYEQYF.

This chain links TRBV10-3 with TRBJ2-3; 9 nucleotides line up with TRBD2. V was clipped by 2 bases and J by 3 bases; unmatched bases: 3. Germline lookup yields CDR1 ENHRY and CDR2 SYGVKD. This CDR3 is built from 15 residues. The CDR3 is CAISEASGMTDTQYF. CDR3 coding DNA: TGTGCCATCAGTGAGGCTAGCGGGATGACAGATACGCAGTATTTT.

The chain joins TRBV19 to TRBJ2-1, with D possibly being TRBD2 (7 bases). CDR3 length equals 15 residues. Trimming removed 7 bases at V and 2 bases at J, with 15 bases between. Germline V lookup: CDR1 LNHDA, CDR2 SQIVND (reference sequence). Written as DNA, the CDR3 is TGTGCCAGTAAGGCGGGGGCGGGGGCCTACAATGAGCAGTTCTTC. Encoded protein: CASKAGAGAYNEQFF.

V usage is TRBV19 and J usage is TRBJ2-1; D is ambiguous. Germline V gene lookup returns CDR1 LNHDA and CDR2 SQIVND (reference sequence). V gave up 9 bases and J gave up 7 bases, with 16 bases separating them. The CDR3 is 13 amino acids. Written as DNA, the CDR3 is TGTGCCAGCGGCAGGTCCCTCGAGAATGAGCAGTTCTTC. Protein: CASGRSLENEQFF.

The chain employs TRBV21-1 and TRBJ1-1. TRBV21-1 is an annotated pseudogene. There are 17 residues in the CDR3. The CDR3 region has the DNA TGTGCCAGCAGCAAAAGCGGCGCCTTAGGTCCTAACACTGAAGCTTTCTTT. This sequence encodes CASSKSGALGPNTEAFF.

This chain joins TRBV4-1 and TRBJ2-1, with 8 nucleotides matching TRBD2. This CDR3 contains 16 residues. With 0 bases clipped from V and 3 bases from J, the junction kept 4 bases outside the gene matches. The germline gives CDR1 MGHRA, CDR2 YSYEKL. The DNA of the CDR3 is TGCGCCAGCAGCCAAGATAGGAGCGGGAGCTACAATGAGCAGTTCTTC. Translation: CASSQDRSGSYNEQFF.

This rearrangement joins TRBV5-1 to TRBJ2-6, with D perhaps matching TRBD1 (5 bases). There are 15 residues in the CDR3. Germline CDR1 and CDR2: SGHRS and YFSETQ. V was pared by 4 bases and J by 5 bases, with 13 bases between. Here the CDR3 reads CASSLNSGRANVLTF. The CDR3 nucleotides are TGCGCCAGCAGCCTCAACTCAGGGAGGGCCAACGTCCTGACTTTC. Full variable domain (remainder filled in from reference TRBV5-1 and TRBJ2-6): KAGVTQTPRYLIKTRGQQVTLSCSPISGHRSVSWYQQTPGQGLQFLFEYFSETQRNKGNFPGRFSGRQFSNSRSEMNVSTLELGDSALYLCASSLNSGRANVLTFGAGSRLTVL.

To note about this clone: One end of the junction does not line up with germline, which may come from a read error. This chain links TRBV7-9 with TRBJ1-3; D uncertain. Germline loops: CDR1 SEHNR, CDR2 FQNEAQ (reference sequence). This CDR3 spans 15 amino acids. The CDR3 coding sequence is TGTTCCAGCAGCTTAGGAGGGAGCTCTGGAAACACCATATATTTT. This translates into CSSSLGGSSGNTIYF.

The CDR3 sequence is CASTALAGEGTDTQYF. The CDR3 bases are TGTGCCAGCACCGCACTAGCGGGAGAGGGCACAGATACGCAGTATTTT. The J gene is TRBJ2-3, the V gene TRBV7-9; TRBD2 agrees at 11 bases. Germline lookup yields CDR1 SEHNR and CDR2 FQNEAQ (reference sequence). The V gene end was trimmed by 7 bases and the J gene end by 1 base; junction bases not matched to a gene: 7. This CDR3 contains 16 residues.

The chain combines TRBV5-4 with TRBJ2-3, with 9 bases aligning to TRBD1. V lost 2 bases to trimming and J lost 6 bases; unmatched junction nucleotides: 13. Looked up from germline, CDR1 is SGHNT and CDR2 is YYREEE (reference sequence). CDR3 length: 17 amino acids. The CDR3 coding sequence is TGTGCCAGCAGCTTACAGGGGGCGGACCTGGGGGGGGATACGCAGTATTTT. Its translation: CASSLQGADLGGDTQYF.

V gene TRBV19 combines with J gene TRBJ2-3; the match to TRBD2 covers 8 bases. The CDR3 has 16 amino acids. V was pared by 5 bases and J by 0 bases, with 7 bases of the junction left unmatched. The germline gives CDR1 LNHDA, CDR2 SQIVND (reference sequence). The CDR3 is CASSFSGGPSTDTQYF. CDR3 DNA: TGTGCCAGTAGTTTCAGCGGGGGCCCTAGCACAGATACGCAGTATTTT.